The entry below gives a single T cell receptor beta chain sequence along with its context. This specimen belongs to a study of blood T cell repertoires in COVID-19. The CDR3 consists of 15 residues. CDR1 is GTSNPN and CDR2 is SVGIG in the germline V gene (reference sequence). The V end was cut by 0 bases, the J end by 2 bases, with 11 bases between. Using immunoSEQ multiplex PCR, the repertoire was profiled, and TCRdb retains in-frame clones only, with some absent. The table lists roughly 100,000 clones, 91% of them singletons. Material: peripheral blood. The chain carries TRBV30 and TRBJ1-3; the D is unclear. The TCR was taken from a human donor in a cohort sampled during active COVID-19. CDR3: CAWSVLGIAGNTIYF. The CDR3 DNA sequence: TGTGCCTGGAGTGTACTAGGGATTGCTGGAAACACCATATATTTT.